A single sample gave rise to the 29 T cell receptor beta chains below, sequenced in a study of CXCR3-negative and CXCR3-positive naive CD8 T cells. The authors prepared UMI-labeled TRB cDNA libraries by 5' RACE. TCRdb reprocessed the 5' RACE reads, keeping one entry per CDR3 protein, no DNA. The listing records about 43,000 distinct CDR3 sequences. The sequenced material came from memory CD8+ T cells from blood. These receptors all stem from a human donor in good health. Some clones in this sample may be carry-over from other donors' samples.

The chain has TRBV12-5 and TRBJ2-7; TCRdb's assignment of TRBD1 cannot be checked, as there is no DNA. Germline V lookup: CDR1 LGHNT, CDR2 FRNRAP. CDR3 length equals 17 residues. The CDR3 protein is CASGLARGQGAKHEQYF.

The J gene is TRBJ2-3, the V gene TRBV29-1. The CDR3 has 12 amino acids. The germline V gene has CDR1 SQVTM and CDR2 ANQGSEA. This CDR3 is CSVAGFEDTQYF.

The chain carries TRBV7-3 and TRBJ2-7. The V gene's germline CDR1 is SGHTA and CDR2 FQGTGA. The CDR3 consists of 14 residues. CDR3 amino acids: CASSPTNNHNEQYF.

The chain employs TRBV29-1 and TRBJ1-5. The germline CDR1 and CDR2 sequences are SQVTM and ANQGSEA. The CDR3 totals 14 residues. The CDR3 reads CSVVSTEGNQPQHF.

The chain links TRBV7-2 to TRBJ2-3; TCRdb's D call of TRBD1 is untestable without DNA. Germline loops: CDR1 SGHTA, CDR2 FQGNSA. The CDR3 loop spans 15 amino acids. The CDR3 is CASSLVHGGTDTQYF.

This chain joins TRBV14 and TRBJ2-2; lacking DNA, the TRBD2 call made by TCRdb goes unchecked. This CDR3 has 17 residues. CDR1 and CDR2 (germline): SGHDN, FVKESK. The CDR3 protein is CASSQALGGAITGELFF. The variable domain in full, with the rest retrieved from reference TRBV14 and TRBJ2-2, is EAGVTQFPSHSVIEKGQTVTLRCDPISGHDNLYWYRRVMGKEIKFLLHFVKESKQDESGMPNNRFLAERTGGTYSTLKVQPAELEDSGVYFCASSQALGGAITGELFFGEGSRLTVL.

CDR3 region: CSARDLGGIEAFF. The chain employs TRBV20-1 and TRBJ1-1; the D call from TCRdb, TRBD1, cannot be confirmed without DNA. Germline CDR1 and CDR2: DFQATT and SNEGSKA (reference sequence). The CDR3 consists of 13 residues.

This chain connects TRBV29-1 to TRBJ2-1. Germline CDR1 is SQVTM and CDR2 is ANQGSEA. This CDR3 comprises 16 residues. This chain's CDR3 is CSVEALEHRKYNEQFF.

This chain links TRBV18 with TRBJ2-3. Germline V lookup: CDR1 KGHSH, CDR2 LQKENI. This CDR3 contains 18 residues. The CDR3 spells CASSPPGPSRASTDTQYF.

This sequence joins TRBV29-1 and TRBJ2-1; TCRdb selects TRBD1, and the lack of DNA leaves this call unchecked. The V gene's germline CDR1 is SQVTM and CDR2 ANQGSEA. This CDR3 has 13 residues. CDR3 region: CSVERRGGNEQFF.

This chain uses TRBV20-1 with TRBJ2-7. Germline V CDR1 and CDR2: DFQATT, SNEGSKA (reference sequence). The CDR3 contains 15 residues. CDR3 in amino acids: CSARAITEDSYEQYF.

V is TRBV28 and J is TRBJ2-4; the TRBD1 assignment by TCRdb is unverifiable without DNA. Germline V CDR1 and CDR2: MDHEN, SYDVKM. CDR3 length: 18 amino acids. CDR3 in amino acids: CASSPPLTHVGIQNIQYF.

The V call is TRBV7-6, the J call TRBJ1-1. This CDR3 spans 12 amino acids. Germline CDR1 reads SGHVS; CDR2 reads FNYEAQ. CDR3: CASSLFFTEAFF.

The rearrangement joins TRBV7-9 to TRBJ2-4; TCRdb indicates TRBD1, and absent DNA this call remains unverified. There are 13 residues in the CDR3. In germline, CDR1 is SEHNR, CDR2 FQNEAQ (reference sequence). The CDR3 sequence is CASSPPRSDIQYF.

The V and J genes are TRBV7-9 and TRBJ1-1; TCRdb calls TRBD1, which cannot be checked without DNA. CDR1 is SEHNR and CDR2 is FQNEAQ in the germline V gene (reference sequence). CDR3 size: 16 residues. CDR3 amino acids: CASSGTAPGAETEAFF.

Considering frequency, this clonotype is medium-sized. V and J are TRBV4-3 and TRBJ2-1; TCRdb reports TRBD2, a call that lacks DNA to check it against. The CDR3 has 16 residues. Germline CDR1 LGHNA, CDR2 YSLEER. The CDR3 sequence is CASSPSMSGGAAEQFF.

The chain's CDR3 is CASSLAGGSYEQYF. This chain uses TRBV7-8 with TRBJ2-7. Per the germline V gene, CDR1 is SGHVS and CDR2 is FQNEAQ. The CDR3 loop spans 14 amino acids.

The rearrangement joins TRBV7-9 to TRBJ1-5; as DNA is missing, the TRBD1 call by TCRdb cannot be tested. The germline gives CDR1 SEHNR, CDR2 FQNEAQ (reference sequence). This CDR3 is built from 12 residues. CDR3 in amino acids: CASSSGGEPQHF.

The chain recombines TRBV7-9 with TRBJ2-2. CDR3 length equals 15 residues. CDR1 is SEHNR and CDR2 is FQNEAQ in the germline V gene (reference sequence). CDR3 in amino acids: CASSLVAINTGELFF.

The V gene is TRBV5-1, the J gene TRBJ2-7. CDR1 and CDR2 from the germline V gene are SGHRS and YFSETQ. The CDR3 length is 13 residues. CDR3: CASSLAGVYEQYF. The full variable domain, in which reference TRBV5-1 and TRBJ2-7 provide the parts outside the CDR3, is KAGVTQTPRYLIKTRGQQVTLSCSPISGHRSVSWYQQTPGQGLQFLFEYFSETQRNKGNFPGRFSGRQFSNSRSEMNVSTLELGDSALYLCASSLAGVYEQYFGPGTRLTVT.

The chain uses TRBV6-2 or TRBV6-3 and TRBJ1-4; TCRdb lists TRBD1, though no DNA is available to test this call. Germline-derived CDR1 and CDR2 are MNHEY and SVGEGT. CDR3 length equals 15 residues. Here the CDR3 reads CASSSPGTGGEKLFF.

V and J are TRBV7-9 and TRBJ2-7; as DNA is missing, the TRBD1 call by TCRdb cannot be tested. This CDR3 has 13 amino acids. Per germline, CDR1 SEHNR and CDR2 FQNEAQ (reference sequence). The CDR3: CASSYGTGDEQYF.

CDR3 protein: CASSLTENNQPQHF. The chain joins TRBV6-5 to TRBJ1-5; the D call of TRBD1 rests on TCRdb alone, since no DNA is present to check it. The CDR3 contains 14 residues. Looked up from germline, CDR1 is MNHEY and CDR2 is SVGAGI.

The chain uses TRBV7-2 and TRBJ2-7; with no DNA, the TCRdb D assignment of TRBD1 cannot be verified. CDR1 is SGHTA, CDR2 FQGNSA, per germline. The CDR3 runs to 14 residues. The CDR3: CASSATGSSYEQYF.

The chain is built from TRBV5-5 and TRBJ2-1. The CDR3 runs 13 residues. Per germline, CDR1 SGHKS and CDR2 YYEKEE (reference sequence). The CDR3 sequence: CASSLVGDDEQFF.

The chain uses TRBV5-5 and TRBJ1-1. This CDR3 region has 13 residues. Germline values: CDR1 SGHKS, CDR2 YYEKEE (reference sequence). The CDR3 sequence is CASSLEGPTEAFF.

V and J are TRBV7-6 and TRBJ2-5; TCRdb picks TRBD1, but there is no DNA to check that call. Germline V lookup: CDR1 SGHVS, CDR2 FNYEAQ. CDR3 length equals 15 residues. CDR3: CASSPAHRVIETQYF.

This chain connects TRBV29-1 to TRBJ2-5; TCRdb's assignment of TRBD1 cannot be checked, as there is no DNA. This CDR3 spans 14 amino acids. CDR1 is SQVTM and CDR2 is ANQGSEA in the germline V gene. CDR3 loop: CSIDRGQSAETQYF.

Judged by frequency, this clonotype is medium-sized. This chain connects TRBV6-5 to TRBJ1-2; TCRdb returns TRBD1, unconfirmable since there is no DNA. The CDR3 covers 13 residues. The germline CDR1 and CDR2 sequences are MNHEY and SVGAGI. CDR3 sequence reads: CASSYSPGQGYTF.